The 20 T cell receptor beta chains given below trace back to one sample, sequenced in a study of early T cells in non-severe SARS-CoV-2 infection. TCRdb processed the 5' RACE reads anew with MiXCR; each CDR3 protein has one entry. The sample lists tens of thousands of distinct CDR3 sequences, roughly 7.2% seen once, with 2.5% to 3% in the top ten. The material sequenced was whole blood. These receptor sequences come from an adult who was a healthcare worker with PCR-confirmed SARS-CoV-2 infection or an uninfected control (not recorded which).

This clonotype showed up many times. The genes are TRBV7-9 and TRBJ2-5, with 9 bases identical to TRBD1. The V and J ends lost 7 bases and 10 bases, in that order; junction bases with no gene match: 19. This CDR3 is built from 16 residues. Germline V gives CDR1 SEHNR, CDR2 FQNEAQ (reference sequence). CDR3 in amino acids: CASIPRDRDLLRDQYF. CDR3 bases: TGTGCCAGCATACCCCGGGACAGGGACCTCTTGAGGGACCAGTACTTC. Supplemented by reference TRBV7-9 and TRBJ2-5, the full variable domain reads DTGVSQNPRHKITKRGQNVTFRCDPISEHNRLYWYRQTLGQGPEFLTYFQNEAQLEKSRLLSDRFSAERPKGSFSTLEIQRTEQGDSAMYLCASIPRDRDLLRDQYFGPGTRLLVL.

This clonotype was seen ten or more times. The genes are TRBV12-3 or TRBV12-4 and TRBJ1-5; TRBD1 might be the D (5 bases). V dropped 3 bases and J dropped 1 base, with 13 bases sitting between them. The CDR3 has 16 residues. CDR3 loop: CASSFGGRGSNQPQHF. The CDR3 DNA reads as TGTGCCAGCAGTTTCGGGGGTAGGGGAAGCAATCAGCCCCAGCATTTT.

This clonotype has a handful of counts. The chain recombines TRBV28 with TRBJ2-7; 7 bases map to TRBD2. The germline CDR1 and CDR2 sequences are MDHEN and SYDVKM. Germline trimming cut 2 bases from V and 2 bases from J; bases unmatched to any gene: 6. The CDR3 loop spans 15 amino acids. CDR3: CASSLSGDLAYEQYF. CDR3 nucleotides: TGTGCCAGCAGTTTAAGCGGGGATCTAGCCTACGAGCAGTACTTC.

This clonotype is medium-sized (0.01 to 0.1%) in the sample. V usage is TRBV12-3 or TRBV12-4 and J usage is TRBJ2-1; 8 bases are a match to TRBD2. V dropped 5 bases and J dropped 6; count of bases not matched to a gene: 3. The CDR3 runs 13 residues. The CDR3 region has the DNA TGTGCCAGCAGTCCGGGGACTAGCAATGAGCAGTTCTTC. This sequence encodes CASSPGTSNEQFF.

This clonotype occurred many times. The genes are TRBV27 and TRBJ2-6, with 13 bases identical to TRBD2. This CDR3 has 17 amino acids. In germline, CDR1 is MNHEY, CDR2 SMNVEV (reference sequence). The V and J ends lost 6 bases and 2 bases, in that order; junction bases with no gene match: 4. CDR3 DNA sequence: TGTGCCAGCAGACCTGGACTAGCGGGAGCTGGGGCCAACGTCCTGACTTTC. It is translated as CASRPGLAGAGANVLTF.

The table lists this clonotype with many counts. This rearrangement joins TRBV5-1 to TRBJ2-7, with 8 bases that match TRBD2. V dropped 2 bases and J dropped 4; count of bases not matched to a gene: 11. CDR1 and CDR2 from the germline V gene are SGHRS and YFSETQ. This CDR3 has 16 amino acids. CDR3 DNA sequence: TGCGCCAGCAGCTTAAACCCCGGGACTAGGGAATACGAGCAGTACTTC. Translated: CASSLNPGTREYEQYF.

This clonotype came up a few times. The genes are TRBV29-1 and TRBJ2-5; D is uncertain. CDR3 size: 13 residues. Germline CDR1 SQVTM, CDR2 ANQGSEA. This chain's CDR3 is CTAVARLGETQYF. The CDR3, as DNA: TGCACCGCAGTGGCCCGTTTGGGGGAGACCCAGTACTTC.

This clonotype has ten or more counts. This chain links TRBV6-6 with TRBJ1-4; D is undetermined. CDR1 is MNHNY and CDR2 is SVGAGI in the germline V gene (reference sequence). The CDR3 has 16 amino acids. Trimming removed 0 bases from V and 3 bases from J, with 11 bases in between. Here the CDR3 reads CASSYSMGGPNEKLFF. The CDR3 DNA sequence: TGTGCCAGCAGTTACTCGATGGGCGGCCCTAATGAAAAACTGTTTTTT.

In this sample, this clonotype turned up many times. The rearrangement uses TRBV5-4 and TRBJ2-5, with 7 bases matching TRBD1. The germline CDR1 and CDR2 sequences are SGHNT and YYREEE (reference sequence). V dropped 6 bases and J dropped 4; count of bases not matched to a gene: 6. The CDR3 extends over 13 amino acids. Here the CDR3 reads CASTDRERETQYF. In DNA form, the CDR3 reads TGTGCCAGCACCGACAGGGAACGAGAGACCCAGTACTTC.

In this sample, this clonotype turned up a few times. The chain is built from TRBV5-1 and TRBJ2-5; D gene uncertain. The CDR3 length is 14 residues. The V and J ends lost 1 base and 2 bases respectively, with 9 bases between them. Germline values: CDR1 SGHRS, CDR2 YFSETQ. This CDR3 is CASSLFAEQETQYF. In DNA form, the CDR3 reads TGCGCCAGCAGCTTGTTCGCTGAGCAAGAGACCCAGTACTTC.

This clonotype is medium-sized in the sample. The J gene is TRBJ1-3, the V gene TRBV7-6, with no clear D. Germline CDR1 and CDR2: SGHVS and FNYEAQ. The germline V and J ends were trimmed by 5 bases and 2 bases, with 16 bases remaining between them. This CDR3 region has 16 residues. CDR3 amino acids: CASSQRASGTGNTIYF. DNA for the CDR3: TGTGCCAGCAGCCAACGGGCTTCGGGCACTGGAAACACCATATATTTT.

This clonotype was detected ten times or more. The rearrangement links TRBV6-6 to TRBJ1-4; 7 positions agree with TRBD1. V lost 5 bases and J lost 12; bases outside the gene matches: 6. CDR3 length: 12 amino acids. Germline-derived CDR1 and CDR2 are MNHNY and SVGAGI (reference sequence). For the CDR3, the DNA is TGTGCCAGCAGTAGACAGGGTATAGAACTGTTTTTT. This translates into CASSRQGIELFF.

The rearrangement uses TRBV5-1 and TRBJ2-3, with TRBD1 identical over 7 bases. Germline loops: CDR1 SGHRS, CDR2 YFSETQ. V was clipped by 6 bases and J by 1 base; unmatched bases: 2. The CDR3 is made up of 13 amino acids. CDR3 sequence reads: CASKTGGTDTQYF. The CDR3 bases are TGCGCCAGCAAAACAGGGGGCACAGATACGCAGTATTTT.

This chain joins TRBV6-2 or TRBV6-3 and TRBJ2-3, with 10 bases fitting TRBD2. The length of the CDR3 is 21 residues. V shed 0 bases, J shed 0 bases, and the junction held 15 bases outside the gene matches. The V gene's germline CDR1 is MNHEY and CDR2 SVGEGT. The CDR3 DNA reads as TGTGCCAGCAGTTACTCGAGGGTTACAGCGGGAGGGCCTATAAGCACAGATACGCAGTATTTT. Protein product: CASSYSRVTAGGPISTDTQYF.

This clonotype was counted between two and nine times. The rearrangement links TRBV21-1 to TRBJ1-4. TRBV21-1 is labeled a pseudogene. CDR3 length: 17 amino acids. The CDR3 protein is CASSKGKADGTNEKLFF. DNA for the CDR3: TGTGCCAGCAGCAAAGGGAAAGCGGACGGCACTAATGAAAAACTGTTTTTT.

This clonotype was found many times. The CDR3, as DNA: TGTGCCAGCAGTTTATCAAGCTTAGGGGGCACTGAAGCTTTCTTT. Translated, it gives CASSLSSLGGTEAFF. The V and J genes are TRBV27 and TRBJ1-1, with D perhaps TRBD1 (6 bases). Germline V gene data show CDR1 as MNHEY and CDR2 as SMNVEV (reference sequence). Trimming cost V 0 bases and J 4 bases, with 12 bases left between them. The CDR3 consists of 15 residues.

This clonotype occurred many times. V usage is TRBV18 and J usage is TRBJ1-6; 11 nucleotides align to TRBD1. The CDR3 is 15 amino acids. J gave up 10 bases and V 4 bases, and 6 bases lay outside the gene matches. CDR1 is KGHSH, CDR2 LQKENI, per germline. The CDR3 region is CASSRRDRGESPLHF. The CDR3 DNA follows: TGTGCCAGCTCACGGAGGGACAGGGGGGAATCACCCCTCCACTTT.

This clonotype came up many times. The chain links TRBV12-3 or TRBV12-4 to TRBJ1-5; D perhaps matches TRBD1 (5 bases). Trimming removed 2 bases from V and 8 bases from J, with 13 bases in between. The CDR3 is 14 residues long. DNA of the CDR3: TGTGCCAGCAGTTTAAGGGGCTCTGGGGAGCCCCAGCATTTT. It translates to CASSLRGSGEPQHF.

The table lists this clonotype with many counts. V is TRBV5-4 and J is TRBJ2-3; D is unclear. Trimming took off 1 base at V and 0 bases at J, with 0 bases between the two ends. Per the germline V gene, CDR1 is SGHNT and CDR2 is YYREEE (reference sequence). The CDR3 is 12 residues long. CDR3 amino acids: CASSLSTDTQYF. The CDR3 DNA follows: TGTGCCAGCAGCTTGAGCACAGATACGCAGTATTTT.

This clonotype was observed many times. J is TRBJ1-2 and V is TRBV12-3 or TRBV12-4, with D unclear. The CDR3 is 12 amino acids. Trimming removed 1 base at V and 7 bases at J, with 7 bases between. The DNA of the CDR3 is TGTGCCAGCAGTTTAGTCGGCGGTGGCTACACCTTC. Translating gives CASSLVGGGYTF.